This TCR beta chain was recorded in a study of T cells in Graves' hyperthyroidism and ophthalmopathy. General study findings and limits: Ophthalmopathy, which appeared later, was predicted by the model a median around 6 months before onset. Researchers report that a 13 V-J model separated ophthalmopathy from stable hyperthyroidism.

The sample holds many counts of this clonotype. Its cognate antigen is unknown. The study enrolled patients aged 18 to 65 with newly diagnosed hyperthyroidism of under 2 months' duration. The CDR3 runs to 14 residues. Per germline, CDR1 SQVTM and CDR2 ANQGSEA. V lost 0 bases, J lost 11 bases, and 10 bases stayed unmatched. The investigators amplified TCR beta CDR3 regions from RNA transcripts. The HTBI primer set served for first-round RT-PCR of the TCR CDR3. TCRdb reprocessed the multiplex PCR reads via MiXCR and lists one record per CDR3 protein. The sample lists about 540,000 distinct CDR3 sequences, 35% to 55% occurring once.

The specimen was peripheral blood or thyroid tissue (not recorded which). The TCR was taken from a woman aged 18-29 years with Graves' hyperthyroidism. The rearrangement links TRBV29-1 to TRBJ1-1; 9 nucleotides agree with TRBD1. CDR3 DNA: TGCAGCGTTGAAGATCTAGTTCTCGGACAGGGGGCTTTCTTT. As protein: CSVEDLVLGQGAFF. The whole variable domain, remainder taken from reference TRBV29-1 and TRBJ1-1, is SAVISQKPSRDICQRGTSLTIQCQVDSQVTMMFWYRQQPGQSLTLIATANQGSEATYESGFVIDKFPISRPNLTFSTLTVSNMSPEDSSIYLCSVEDLVLGQGAFFGQGTRLTVV.